Below, 10 T cell receptor beta chains from the same sample are listed, as sequenced in a study of OX40 agonist ivuxolimab in advanced cancers. This table comes from immunoSEQ multiplex PCR, and its TCRdb copy is limited to in-frame clones, with some not included. This sample yields tens of thousands of clones, of which 85% to 90% are seen a single time; approximately 0.19% belongs to the top ten. The sequenced sample was CD4+ or CD8+ T cells sorted from blood, obtained in a trial of the OX40 agonist ivuxolimab. Receptor source: an adult with an advanced solid tumor such as melanoma, head and neck, liver or kidney cancer.

The sample holds one count of this clone. DNA for the CDR3: TGTGCCATCAGTCCTACGACTAGCGGGAGGGCCTATACCGGGGAGCTGTTTTTT. It specifies CAISPTTSGRAYTGELFF. This sequence joins TRBV10-3 and TRBJ2-2, with 14 positions matching TRBD2. Trimming took 5 bases from V and 5 from J; bases not matched to a gene: 10. CDR1 and CDR2 from the germline V gene are ENHRY and SYGVKD. The CDR3 spans 18 residues.

This clone was counted once. The V call is TRBV9, the J call TRBJ2-1, with 16 bases identical to TRBD2. Germline V lookup: CDR1 SGDLS, CDR2 YYNGEE. Trimming removed 2 bases from V and 2 bases from J; junction bases left unmatched: 7. The CDR3 extends over 19 amino acids. CDR3 DNA: TGTGCCAGCAGCGTCCTTCCGGGACTAGCGGGAGGGCCCTACAATGAGCAGTTCTTC. It encodes CASSVLPGLAGGPYNEQFF.

The J gene is TRBJ1-1, the V gene TRBV6-5; D may be TRBD1 (6 bases). Trimming shortened V by 6 bases and J by 8 bases, and 10 bases separated the two germline ends. Germline CDR1 MNHEY, CDR2 SVGAGI. The CDR3 is made up of 11 amino acids. The CDR3 nucleotides read TGTGCCAGCAGCCGACAGGCGGAAGCTTTCTTT. It specifies CASSRQAEAFF.

This clone was seen a single time. The V call is TRBV6-1, the J call TRBJ2-5, with a tentative D call TRBD2 (7 bases). Germline CDR1 and CDR2: MNHNS and SASEGT. V gave up 9 bases and J gave up 5 bases, with 16 bases separating them. The CDR3 sequence is 13 residues long. The CDR3 region is CARRGGAGETQYF. The CDR3 region has the DNA TGTGCCAGGAGAGGGGGGGCAGGGGAGACCCAGTACTTC.

The chain combines TRBV6-5 with TRBJ2-2; 11 bases align to TRBD2. CDR1 and CDR2 (germline): MNHEY, SVGAGI. The V and J ends lost 1 base and 6 bases, in that order; junction bases with no gene match: 4. This CDR3 has 16 amino acids. CDR3: CASSYWASGGSGELFF. The DNA for the CDR3 is TGTGCCAGCAGTTACTGGGCTAGCGGGGGGTCCGGGGAGCTGTTTTTT.

This clone was detected only once. The chain joins TRBV7-3 to TRBJ2-2; D might be TRBD2 (6 bases). V gave up 0 bases and J gave up 0 bases, with 8 bases separating them. Germline CDR1 SGHTA, CDR2 FQGTGA. The CDR3 sequence is 16 residues long. The chain's CDR3 is CASSLTRTTNTGELFF. DNA for the CDR3: TGTGCCAGCAGCTTAACGAGGACTACGAACACCGGGGAGCTGTTTTTT.

This clone was seen a single time. The rearrangement joins TRBV28 to TRBJ1-3; D unresolved. V lost 3 bases, J lost 5 bases, and 2 bases lay in between. Germline V CDR1 and CDR2: MDHEN, SYDVKM. The CDR3 loop spans 11 amino acids. Here the CDR3 reads CASSLRNTIYF. DNA for the CDR3: TGTGCCAGCAGTTTGAGAAACACCATATATTTT.

The chain carries TRBV7-6 and TRBJ2-7; 7 bases are a match to TRBD1. J was trimmed by 12 bases and V by 5 bases; bases with no gene match: 10. Germline V gene sequence: CDR1 SGHVS, CDR2 FNYEAQ. This CDR3 has 12 amino acids. This CDR3 is CASSLTGTALYV. CDR3 bases: TGTGCCAGCAGCCTCACTGGGACAGCCCTGTACGTC.

The chain recombines TRBV28 with TRBJ2-3; D gene unclear. The germline V and J ends were trimmed by 4 bases and 0 bases, with 17 bases remaining between them. The CDR3 sequence is 17 residues long. Germline V lookup: CDR1 MDHEN, CDR2 SYDVKM. The CDR3 protein is CASSSTPFGVSTDTQYF. CDR3 coding DNA: TGTGCCAGCAGTTCCACCCCTTTTGGGGTGAGCACAGATACGCAGTATTTT. The variable domain in full, completed from reference TRBV28 and TRBJ2-3, reads DVKVTQSSRYLVKRTGEKVFLECVQDMDHENMFWYRQDPGLGLRLIYFSYDVKMKEKGDIPEGYSVSREKKERFSLILESASTNQTSMYLCASSSTPFGVSTDTQYFGPGTRLTVL.

The chain recombines TRBV7-3 with TRBJ2-6; the D is unclear. The CDR3 contains 15 residues. The V end lost 0 bases, the J end lost 1 base, and 4 bases lay between the germline ends. Germline CDR1 and CDR2: SGHTA and FQGTGA. The CDR3 reads CASSLTGSGANVLTF. The CDR3 nucleotides are TGTGCCAGCAGCTTAACGGGGTCTGGGGCCAACGTCCTGACTTTC.